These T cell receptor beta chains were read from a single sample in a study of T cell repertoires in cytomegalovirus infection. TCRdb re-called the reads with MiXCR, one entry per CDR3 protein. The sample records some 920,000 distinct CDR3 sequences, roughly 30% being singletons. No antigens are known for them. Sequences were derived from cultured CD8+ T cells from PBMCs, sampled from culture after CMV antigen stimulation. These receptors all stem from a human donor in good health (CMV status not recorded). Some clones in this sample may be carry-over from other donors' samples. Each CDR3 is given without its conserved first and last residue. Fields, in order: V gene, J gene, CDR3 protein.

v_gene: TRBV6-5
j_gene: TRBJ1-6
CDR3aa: ASSFIPGRENSPLH

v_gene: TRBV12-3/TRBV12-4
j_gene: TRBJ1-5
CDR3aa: ASSWGANQH

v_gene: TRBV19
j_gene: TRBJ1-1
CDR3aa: ASSPGQGYLITEAF

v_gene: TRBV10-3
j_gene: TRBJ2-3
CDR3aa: ALRELSRDLGTDTQY

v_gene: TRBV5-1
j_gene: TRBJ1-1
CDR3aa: ASSLQPAGLTEAF

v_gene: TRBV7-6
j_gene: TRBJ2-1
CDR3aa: ASGRQVSSYNEQF

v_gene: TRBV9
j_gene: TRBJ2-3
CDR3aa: ASSAWDRGTDTQY

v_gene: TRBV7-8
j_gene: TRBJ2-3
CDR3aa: ASSLRLVRTDTQY

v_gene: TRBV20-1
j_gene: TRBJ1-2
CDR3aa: SARDQMGDHGYGYT

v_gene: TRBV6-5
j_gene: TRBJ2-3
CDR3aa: ASSPSLGHTDTQY

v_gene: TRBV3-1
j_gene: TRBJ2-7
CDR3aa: ASSHTLWAEDYEQY

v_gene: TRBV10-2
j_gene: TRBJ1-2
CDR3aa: ASSEAPETGFYGYT

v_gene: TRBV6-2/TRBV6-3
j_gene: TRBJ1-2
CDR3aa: ASSFRTYGYT

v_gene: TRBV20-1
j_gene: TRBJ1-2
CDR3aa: SASVGGGVYGYT

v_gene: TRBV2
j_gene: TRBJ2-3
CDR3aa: AGEGDRGTDTQY

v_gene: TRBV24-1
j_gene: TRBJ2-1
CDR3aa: ATSDSDHNEQF

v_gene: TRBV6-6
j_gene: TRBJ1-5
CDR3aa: ASSYSFPGVGNQPQH

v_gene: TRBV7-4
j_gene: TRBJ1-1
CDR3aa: ASSLGRMSTEAF

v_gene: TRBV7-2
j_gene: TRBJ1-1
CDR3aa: ASSLTGGLDTEAF

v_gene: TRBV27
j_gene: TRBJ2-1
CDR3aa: ASRDGTDYNEQF

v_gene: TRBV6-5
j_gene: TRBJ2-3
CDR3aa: ASIPGQRDTQY

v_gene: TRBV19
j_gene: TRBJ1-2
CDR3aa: ASRTPNGYT

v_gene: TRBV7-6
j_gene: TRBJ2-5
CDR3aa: TSSSGLQETQY

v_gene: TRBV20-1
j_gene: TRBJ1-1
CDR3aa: SARHAGAPEAF

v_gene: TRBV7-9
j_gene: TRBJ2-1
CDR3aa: ASSGRVGIVGEQF

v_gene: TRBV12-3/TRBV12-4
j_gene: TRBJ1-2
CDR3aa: ASSSAQYYGYT

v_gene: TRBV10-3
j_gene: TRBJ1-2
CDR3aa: AISDHRETTTTYGYT

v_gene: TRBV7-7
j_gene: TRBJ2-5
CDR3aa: ASSSLRAETQY

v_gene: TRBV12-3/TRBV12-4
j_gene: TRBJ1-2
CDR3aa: ASSWWDRNYGYT

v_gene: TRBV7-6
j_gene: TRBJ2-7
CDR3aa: ASSSPDPPLAFGEGTGPYEQY

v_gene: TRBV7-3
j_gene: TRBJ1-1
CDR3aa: ASSLASFLNTEAF

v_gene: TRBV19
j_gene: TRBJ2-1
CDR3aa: ASRLAGGSYNEQF

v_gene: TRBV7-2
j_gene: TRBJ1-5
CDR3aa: ASSLDPGQGFQPQH

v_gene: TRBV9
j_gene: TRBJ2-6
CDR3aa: ASSEWDSGANVLT

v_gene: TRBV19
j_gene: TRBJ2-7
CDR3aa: ASRDTPGQGVYEQY

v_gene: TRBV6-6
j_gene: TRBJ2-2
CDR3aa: ASSSLNTGELF

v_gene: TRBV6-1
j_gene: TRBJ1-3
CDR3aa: ASSPGTGTGNTIY

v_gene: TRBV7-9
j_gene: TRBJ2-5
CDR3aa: ASSRWDSQETQY

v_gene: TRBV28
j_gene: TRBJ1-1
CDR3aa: ASSLDPGQHTEAF

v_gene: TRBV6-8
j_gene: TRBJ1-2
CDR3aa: ASRAMEATVYGYT

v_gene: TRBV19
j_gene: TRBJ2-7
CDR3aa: ASGDSPYEQY

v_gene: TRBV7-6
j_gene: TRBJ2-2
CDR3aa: ASSPLSGELF